This T cell receptor beta chain came from a study of T cell responses to AZD1222 COVID-19 vaccine. Study summary: Pooled samples include second doses given at about 4 or 12 weeks. The study, taken as a whole, reports: The study found Spike-specific TCR breadth and depth rose after two AZD1222 doses. No repertoire was sampled before or during the peak T cell response, only after it. Clonal diversity was possibly underestimated; the donors were predominantly white British and more often female.

In regard to this clone: Its antigen is still unknown.

The protocol was immunoSEQ multiplex PCR, while the TCRdb copy is restricted to in-frame clones and leaves out a portion. This sample has about 170,000 clones, with more than 80% found just once. The sample in question was peripheral blood, obtained on day 0 of AZD1222 vaccination. The TCR comes from an adult in good health.

The CDR3, as DNA: TGTGCCAGCAGTCCGGACGGGTACACTGAAGCTTTCTTT. Translation: CASSPDGYTEAFF. V is TRBV12-3 or TRBV12-4 and J is TRBJ1-1; D is unclear. The CDR3 sequence is 13 residues long. V lost 5 bases and J lost 3, with 10 bases in between.